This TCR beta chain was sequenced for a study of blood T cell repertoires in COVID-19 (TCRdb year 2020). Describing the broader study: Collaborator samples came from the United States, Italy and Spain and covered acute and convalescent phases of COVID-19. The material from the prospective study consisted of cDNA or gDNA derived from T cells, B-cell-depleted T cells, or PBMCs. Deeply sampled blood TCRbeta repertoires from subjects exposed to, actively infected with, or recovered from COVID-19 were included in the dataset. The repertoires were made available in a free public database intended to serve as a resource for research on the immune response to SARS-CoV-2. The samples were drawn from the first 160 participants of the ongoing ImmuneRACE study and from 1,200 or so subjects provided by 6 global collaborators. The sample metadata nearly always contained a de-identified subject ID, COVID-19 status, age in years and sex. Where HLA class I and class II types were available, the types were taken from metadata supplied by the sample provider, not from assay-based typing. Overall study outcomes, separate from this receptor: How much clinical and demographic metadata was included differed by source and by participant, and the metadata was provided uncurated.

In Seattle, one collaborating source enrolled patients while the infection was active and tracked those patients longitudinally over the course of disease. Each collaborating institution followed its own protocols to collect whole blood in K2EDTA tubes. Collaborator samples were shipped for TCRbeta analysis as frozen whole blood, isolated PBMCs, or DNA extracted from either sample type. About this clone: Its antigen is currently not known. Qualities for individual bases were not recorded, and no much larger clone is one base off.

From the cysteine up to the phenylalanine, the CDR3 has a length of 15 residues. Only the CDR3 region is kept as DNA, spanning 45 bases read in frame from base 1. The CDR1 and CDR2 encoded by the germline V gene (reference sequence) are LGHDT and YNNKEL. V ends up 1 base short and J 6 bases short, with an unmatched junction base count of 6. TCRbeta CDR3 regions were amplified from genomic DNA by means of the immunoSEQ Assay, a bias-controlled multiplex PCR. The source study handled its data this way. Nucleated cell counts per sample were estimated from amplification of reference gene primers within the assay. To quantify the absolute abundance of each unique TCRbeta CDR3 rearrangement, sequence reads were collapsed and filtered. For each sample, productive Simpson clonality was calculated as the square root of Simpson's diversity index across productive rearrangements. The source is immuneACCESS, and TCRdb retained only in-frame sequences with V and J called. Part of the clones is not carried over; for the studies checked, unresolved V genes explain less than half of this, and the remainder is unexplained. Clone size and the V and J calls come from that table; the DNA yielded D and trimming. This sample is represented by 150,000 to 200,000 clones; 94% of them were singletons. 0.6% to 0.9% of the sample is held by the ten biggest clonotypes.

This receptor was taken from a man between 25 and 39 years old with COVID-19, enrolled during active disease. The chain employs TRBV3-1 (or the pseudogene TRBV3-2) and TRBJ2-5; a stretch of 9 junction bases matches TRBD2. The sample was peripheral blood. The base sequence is TGTGCCAGCAGCCAAGGCGGGGGGGCCTGGAAGACCCAGTACTTC. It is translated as CASSQGGGAWKTQYF.